These 10 T cell receptor beta chains were sequenced from one sample in a study of blood T cell repertoires in COVID-19. Generated by immunoSEQ multiplex PCR, the TCRdb table keeps only in-frame clones and is missing some. The sample shows around 440,000 clones, around 88% of them seen only once. Sequencing was carried out using peripheral blood. Receptors originate from a woman aged 50 to 60 with COVID-19, enrolled during active disease.

This chain links TRBV10-2 with TRBJ1-6, with a tentative D call TRBD1 (5 bases). This CDR3 is 12 amino acids long. V was trimmed by 2 bases and J by 10 bases, leaving 6 bases between them. Germline V gene lookup returns CDR1 WSHSY and CDR2 SAAADI. For the CDR3, the DNA is TGCGCCAGCAGTGAGAGGGGATCACCCCTCCACTTT. It encodes CASSERGSPLHF.

The chain is built from TRBV5-6 and TRBJ2-7, with 9 bases lining up with TRBD1. V trimming: 6 bases; J trimming: 0 bases; junction bases outside the gene matches: 16. The CDR3 loop spans 18 amino acids. Germline assignment: CDR1 SGHDT and CDR2 YYEEEE. The DNA of the CDR3 is TGTGCCAGCATTCCCTCGGGACAGGGACGATATGGCTCCTACGAGCAGTACTTC. Amino acid sequence: CASIPSGQGRYGSYEQYF.

This chain uses TRBV27 with TRBJ1-2; D is undetermined. The V end lost 0 bases, the J end lost 2 bases, and 4 bases lay between the germline ends. The germline CDR1 and CDR2 sequences are MNHEY and SMNVEV (reference sequence). The CDR3 covers 13 residues. The CDR3: CASSLSENYGYTF. The CDR3 bases are TGTGCCAGCAGTTTATCTGAGAACTATGGCTACACCTTC.

The chain couples TRBV18 to TRBJ1-3; 11 nucleotides match TRBD1. The V and J ends lost 2 bases and 8 bases, in that order; junction bases with no gene match: 2. The CDR3 runs 14 residues. Germline values: CDR1 KGHSH, CDR2 LQKENI. The CDR3 DNA follows: TGTGCCAGCTCACCAGGACAGGGGGCGGACACCATATATTTT. This codes for CASSPGQGADTIYF.

The V gene is TRBV6-2 or TRBV6-3, the J gene TRBJ1-4; maybe TRBD1 (5 bases). Germline values: CDR1 MNHEY, CDR2 SVGEGT. The CDR3 sequence is 16 residues long. With 5 bases removed from V and 7 bases from J, the gap between germline ends came to 20 bases. The CDR3, as DNA: TGTGCCAGCAGTGGGCGGGGACTGGGGAGCGGTGAAAAACTGTTTTTT. It translates to CASSGRGLGSGEKLFF.

The chain couples TRBV5-1 to TRBJ2-7; 7 bases line up with TRBD1. Looked up from germline, CDR1 is SGHRS and CDR2 is YFSETQ. The CDR3 consists of 14 residues. V lost 2 bases, J lost 4 bases, and 6 bases stayed unmatched. For the CDR3, the DNA is TGCGCCAGCAGCTTCAGGGGCAGGGGGTACGAGCAGTACTTC. Translating it yields CASSFRGRGYEQYF.

The rearrangement uses TRBV12-3 or TRBV12-4 and TRBJ2-1, with 8 bases that match TRBD2. The CDR3 spans 13 residues. Unmatched junction bases numbered 6, after V lost 8 bases and J lost 6 bases. CDR3 sequence reads: CASGTGGPNEQFF. The CDR3 DNA reads TGTGCCAGCGGCACGGGGGGGCCCAATGAGCAGTTCTTC.

The V and J genes are TRBV5-1 and TRBJ2-7; TRBD2 matches 11 bases. CDR1 and CDR2 from the germline V gene are SGHRS and YFSETQ. V was pared by 0 bases and J by 2 bases, with 4 bases of the junction left unmatched. The CDR3 loop spans 16 amino acids. The CDR3 DNA is TGCGCCAGCAGCTTGGCCCCTAGCGGGGGGCCCTACGAGCAGTACTTC. Translation gives CASSLAPSGGPYEQYF.

The chain carries TRBV12-3 or TRBV12-4 and TRBJ1-1, with 7 nucleotides matching TRBD1. V shed 6 bases, J shed 6 bases, and the junction held 4 bases outside the gene matches. This CDR3 spans 12 amino acids. The CDR3 here is CASRTGSPEAFF. CDR3 DNA: TGTGCCAGCAGGACAGGGAGCCCTGAAGCTTTCTTT.

CDR3 nucleotides: TGCGCCAGCAGCCATTCCGGGACTAGCGGAGCCTCCTACAATGAGCAGTTCTTC. This gives the protein CASSHSGTSGASYNEQFF. V gene TRBV4-1 combines with J gene TRBJ2-1, with 11 bases aligning to TRBD2. This CDR3 has 18 amino acids. The ends lost 3 bases at V and 0 bases at J; junction bases unmatched: 7. Looked up from germline, CDR1 is MGHRA and CDR2 is YSYEKL.